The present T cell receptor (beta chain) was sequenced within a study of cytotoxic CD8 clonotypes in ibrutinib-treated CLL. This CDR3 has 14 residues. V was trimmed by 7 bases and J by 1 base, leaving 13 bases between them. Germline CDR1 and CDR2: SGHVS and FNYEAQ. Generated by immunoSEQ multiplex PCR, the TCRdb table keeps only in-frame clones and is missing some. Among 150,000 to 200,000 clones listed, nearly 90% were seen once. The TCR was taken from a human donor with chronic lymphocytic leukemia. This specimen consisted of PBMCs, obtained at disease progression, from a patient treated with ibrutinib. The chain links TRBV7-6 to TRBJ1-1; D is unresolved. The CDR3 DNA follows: TGTGCCAGCACCAAGGGAAGGTCGAACACTGAAGCTTTCTTT. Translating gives CASTKGRSNTEAFF.